This T cell receptor beta chain was sequenced during a study of cytomegalovirus exposure and HLA in healthy donors. Study-level findings and limits: Earlier results showed most TCR beta V segments being productive about 87% or about 30% of the time.

Comments on this clone: Its antigen is as yet unknown.

The PCR used 60 Vbeta and 13 Jbeta primers. Repertoires were generated with immunoSEQ multiplex PCR, while TCRdb's copy carries only in-frame clones and drops some. In total, the table holds approximately 40,000 clones. The sequence was obtained from a woman under 40 in good health and CMV-seronegative. Sequencing was carried out using PBMCs.

CDR3 nucleotide sequence: TGTGCCTGGAGTCCCAGGAACACTGAAGCTTTCTTT. This sequence encodes CAWSPRNTEAFF. J is TRBJ1-1 and V is TRBV30; D gene unclear. The germline V gene has CDR1 GTSNPN and CDR2 SVGIG (reference sequence). The CDR3 sequence is 12 residues long. Trimming stripped 2 bases from V and 1 base from J, with 5 bases between. The full variable domain, with the rest looked up from reference TRBV30 and TRBJ1-1, is SQTIHQWPATLVQPVGSPLSLECTVEGTSNPNLYWYRQAAGRGLQLLFYSVGIGQISSEVPQNLSASRPQDRQFILSSKKLLLSDSGFYLCAWSPRNTEAFFGQGTRLTVV.